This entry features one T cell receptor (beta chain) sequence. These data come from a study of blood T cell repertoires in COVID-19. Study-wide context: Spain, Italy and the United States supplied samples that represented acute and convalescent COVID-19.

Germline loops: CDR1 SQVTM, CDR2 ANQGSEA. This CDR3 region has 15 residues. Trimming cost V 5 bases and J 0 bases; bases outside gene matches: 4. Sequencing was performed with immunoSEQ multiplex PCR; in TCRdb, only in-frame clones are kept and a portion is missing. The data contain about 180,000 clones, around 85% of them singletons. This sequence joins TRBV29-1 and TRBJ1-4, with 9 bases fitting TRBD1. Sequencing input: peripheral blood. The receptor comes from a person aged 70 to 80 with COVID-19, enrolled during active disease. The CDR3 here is CSVQGQGATNEKLFF. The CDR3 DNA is TGCAGCGTTCAGGGACAGGGTGCAACTAATGAAAAACTGTTTTTT.